One and the same sample provided the 10 T cell receptor beta chains below, sequenced in a study of shared clonotypes between healthy human individuals. TCRdb's table, derived via immunoSEQ multiplex PCR, lists solely in-frame clones and lacks some. The sample includes about 2 million clones, about 95% of them seen just once. It was CD45RO-negative cells, positively selected for CCR7, that made up naive CD8 cells, with terminally differentiated effector memory CD45RA+ cells excluded. The specimen was naive CD8+ T cells sorted from blood. The receptor set was obtained from a man in his late teens or twenties in good health.

The gene calls are TRBV9 and TRBJ1-1, with a tentative D call TRBD1 (6 bases). Trimming left V 0 bases short and J 7 bases short, with 10 bases between. Germline CDR1 is SGDLS and CDR2 is YYNGEE. This CDR3 region has 13 residues. The CDR3 protein is CASSVARGGEAFF. DNA of the CDR3: TGTGCCAGCAGCGTAGCCAGGGGAGGTGAAGCTTTCTTT.

The chain is built from TRBV5-1 and TRBJ1-2; D is ambiguous. The V gene lost 4 bases and the J gene lost 0 bases, with 13 bases spanning the gap. There are 15 residues in the CDR3. Germline assignment: CDR1 SGHRS and CDR2 YFSETQ. The CDR3 DNA follows: TGCGCCAGCAGCCCGTGGGATCAACCTAACTATGGCTACACCTTC. It is translated as CASSPWDQPNYGYTF.

This chain connects TRBV29-1 to TRBJ1-1, with TRBD1 as a possible D gene (5 bases). Germline CDR1 and CDR2: SQVTM and ANQGSEA. Trimming took off 0 bases at V and 4 bases at J, with 12 bases between the two ends. There are 14 residues in the CDR3. DNA of the CDR3: TGCAGCGTTGAAGATCGTGGGACGATCACTGAAGCTTTCTTT. This translates into CSVEDRGTITEAFF.

Turning to this clone: Other DNA sequences from this sample encode an identical CDR3 as well. This rearrangement joins TRBV7-9 to TRBJ1-4, with no clear D. The CDR3 loop spans 13 amino acids. Germline V CDR1 and CDR2: SEHNR, FQNEAQ (reference sequence). V shed 3 bases and J shed 5 bases, with 7 bases lying between them. CDR3 nucleotides: TGTGCCAGCAGCTTTTTAGGGAATGAAAAACTGTTTTTT. Its translation: CASSFLGNEKLFF.

This chain joins TRBV6-6 and TRBJ1-1, with 9 bases aligning to TRBD1. This CDR3 comprises 14 residues. V trimming: 4 bases; J trimming: 6 bases; junction bases outside the gene matches: 6. Germline V gives CDR1 MNHNY, CDR2 SVGAGI (reference sequence). The CDR3 DNA follows: TGTGCCAGCAGTTCACAGGGGGCGGGAGCTGAAGCTTTCTTT. This sequence encodes CASSSQGAGAEAFF.

The chain employs TRBV7-6 and TRBJ1-1; D uncertain. This CDR3 comprises 13 residues. Between the trimmed V and J ends, which lost 2 bases and 2 bases, there was a span of 6 bases. Germline V gene lookup returns CDR1 SGHVS and CDR2 FNYEAQ. The CDR3 DNA reads as TGTGCCAGCAGCTTAACGGCCAACACTGAAGCTTTCTTT. This sequence encodes CASSLTANTEAFF. Variable domain in full (rest from reference TRBV7-6 and TRBJ1-1): GAGVSQSPRYKVTKRGQDVALRCDPISGHVSLYWYRQALGQGPEFLTYFNYEAQQDKSGLPNDRFSAERPEGSISTLTIQRTEQRDSAMYRCASSLTANTEAFFGQGTRLTVV.

This clone has only one observation. The rearrangement joins TRBV10-1 to TRBJ2-3; no definite D call. V was clipped by 9 bases and J by 3 bases, with 13 bases between them. This CDR3 contains 13 residues. Germline CDR1 reads WNHNN; CDR2 reads SYGVQD (reference sequence). The CDR3 DNA sequence: TGCGCCAGTACGAGGTCGGAAACAGATACGCAGTATTTT. Protein product: CASTRSETDTQYF.

The gene calls are TRBV27 and TRBJ2-3, with 14 bases aligning to TRBD2. The CDR3 consists of 17 residues. V lost 5 bases, J lost 3 bases, and 7 bases stayed unmatched. CDR1 and CDR2 from the germline V gene are MNHEY and SMNVEV (reference sequence). The chain's CDR3 is CASSRTGTSGGTDTQYF. For the CDR3, the DNA is TGTGCCAGCAGTAGAACCGGGACTAGCGGGGGTACAGATACGCAGTATTTT.

This clone was counted a single time. J is TRBJ2-1 and V is TRBV28, with TRBD1 identical over 8 bases. CDR3 length: 12 amino acids. Germline loops: CDR1 MDHEN, CDR2 SYDVKM. Losses at the gene ends were 2 bases for V and 11 bases for J; bases not matched to a gene: 2. CDR3 in DNA: TGTGCCAGCAGTTTAGACAGGGGAAAGCAGTTCTTC. The encoded protein is CASSLDRGKQFF.

CDR3 DNA: TGTGCCAGCAGCCCGATGAGGGGCGAATCGGCCACCGGGGAGCTGTTTTTT. Translation gives CASSPMRGESATGELFF. This chain links TRBV7-9 with TRBJ2-2; either TRBD1 or TRBD2 may fit D (5 bases each). Trimming pared 5 bases from V and 4 bases from J, leaving 20 bases between. The CDR3 spans 17 residues. Germline V CDR1 and CDR2: SEHNR, FQNEAQ (reference sequence).